The 19 T cell receptor beta chains below all came from one sample that was sequenced in a study of cytomegalovirus exposure and HLA in healthy donors. The primer mix had 60 Vbeta and 13 Jbeta primers. Measured with immunoSEQ multiplex PCR; TCRdb has only the in-frame clones, and not every one. Of approximately 89,000 clones listed, roughly two thirds are singletons. Source material: PBMCs. The origin of the receptors is a female donor in good health and CMV-seronegative.

The chain combines TRBV30 with TRBJ1-3; TRBD1 matches 11 bases. The length of the CDR3 is 14 residues. Germline-derived CDR1 and CDR2 are GTSNPN and SVGIG (reference sequence). Germline trimming cut 7 bases from V and 0 bases from J; bases unmatched to any gene: 2. CDR3 sequence reads: CAYGTGGSGNTIYF. The DNA for the CDR3 is TGTGCCTATGGGACAGGGGGCTCTGGAAACACCATATATTTT.

This sequence joins TRBV7-2 and TRBJ1-5; D gene ambiguous. V was shortened by 4 bases and J by 7 bases, with 11 bases between the two germline ends. This CDR3 is 13 amino acids long. Looked up from germline, CDR1 is SGHTA and CDR2 is FQGNSA. The CDR3 DNA reads as TGTGCCAGCAGCTCTCAAATGAGGCAGCCCCAGCATTTT. Residues: CASSSQMRQPQHF.

The rearrangement uses TRBV7-2 and TRBJ2-2; D call uncertain. The CDR3 is made up of 14 amino acids. Trimming took off 5 bases at V and 1 base at J, with 8 bases between the two ends. The germline V gene encodes CDR1 SGHTA and CDR2 FQGNSA. CDR3: CASSTHRNTGELFF. The CDR3 coding sequence is TGTGCCAGCAGCACCCACAGGAACACCGGGGAGCTGTTTTTT.

This sequence joins TRBV6-1 and TRBJ1-5; D might be TRBD1 (5 bases). Germline CDR1 MNHNS, CDR2 SASEGT. Deletions cut 7 bases from V and 0 bases from J, with 13 bases between. The CDR3 spans 15 residues. CDR3 nucleotides: TGTGCCAGCAAACAGGAAATCTTTAGCAATCAGCCCCAGCATTTT. Protein product: CASKQEIFSNQPQHF.

This clone has more than one count but fewer than ten. This chain connects TRBV4-3 to TRBJ2-6, with 8 bases lining up with TRBD1. In germline, CDR1 is LGHNA, CDR2 YSLEER. Trimming at V came to 3 bases and at J to 2 bases, leaving 3 bases not matched to a gene. The CDR3 consists of 16 residues. The CDR3 is CASSQRQGPGANVLTF. The DNA of the CDR3 is TGCGCCAGCAGCCAGCGACAGGGGCCTGGGGCCAACGTCCTGACTTTC.

The chain combines TRBV28 with TRBJ2-3; D perhaps matches TRBD1 (6 bases). CDR1 MDHEN and CDR2 SYDVKM come from the germline V gene. The length of the CDR3 is 12 residues. V was cut by 8 bases and J by 4 bases, with 10 bases left in between. The chain's CDR3 is CASAWGPDTQYF. The CDR3 DNA sequence: TGTGCCAGCGCATGGGGGCCAGATACGCAGTATTTT.

This rearrangement joins TRBV2 to TRBJ2-1; weak D call: TRBD1 (6 bases). Germline-derived CDR1 and CDR2 are SNHLY and FYNNEI. CDR3 length: 15 residues. The V end lost 5 bases, the J end lost 7 bases, and 18 bases lay between the germline ends. As DNA, the CDR3 is TGTGCCAGCAGTCAACAAGGGACAATACAAAATGAGCAGTTCTTC. Translated: CASSQQGTIQNEQFF.

This clone was observed a single time. This chain links TRBV13 with TRBJ1-3; D is uncertain. Germline V gives CDR1 PRHDT, CDR2 FYEKMQ (reference sequence). The CDR3 is 11 amino acids. The V end lost 5 bases, the J end lost 4 bases, and 3 bases lay between the germline ends. DNA of the CDR3: TGTGCCAGCAGCCTCGGAAACACCATATATTTT. Translation gives CASSLGNTIYF.

This clone was observed once. V gene TRBV19 combines with J gene TRBJ1-1, with D hard to call. CDR3 length: 15 residues. V gave up 5 bases and J gave up 1 base, with 14 bases separating them. CDR1 and CDR2 from the germline V gene are LNHDA and SQIVND (reference sequence). The CDR3 nucleotides are TGTGCCAGTAGTGTTCGGTCCCCCGAGAACACTGAAGCTTTCTTT. It codes for CASSVRSPENTEAFF.

This chain links TRBV15 with TRBJ2-2; D ambiguous. The CDR3 covers 15 residues. Germline-derived CDR1 and CDR2 are LNHNV and YYDKDF (reference sequence). V was shortened by 0 bases and J by 4 bases, with 9 bases between the two germline ends. Here the CDR3 reads CATSRDSGLTGELFF. The CDR3 DNA is TGTGCCACCAGCAGAGATTCTGGCCTCACCGGGGAGCTGTTTTTT.

V and J are TRBV6-1 and TRBJ1-1; D call uncertain. CDR3 size: 15 residues. Looked up from germline, CDR1 is MNHNS and CDR2 is SASEGT. V lost 4 bases and J 0 bases, leaving 12 bases between the germline ends. The CDR3 region is CASSAEGGMNTEAFF. CDR3 nucleotides: TGTGCCAGCAGTGCGGAGGGCGGGATGAACACTGAAGCTTTCTTT.

CDR3 coding DNA: TGTGCCAGCAGCCTAGAGTTTCAAGAGACCCAGTACTTC. Translating gives CASSLEFQETQYF. This chain uses TRBV16 with TRBJ2-5, with D uncertain. The V gene's germline CDR1 is KGHSY and CDR2 FQNENV. Trimming cost V 4 bases and J 2 bases, with 8 bases left between them. The CDR3 length is 13 residues.

The chain links TRBV19 to TRBJ2-7, with TRBD1 matching 10 bases. The CDR3 is 16 residues long. V was clipped by 0 bases and J by 5 bases; unmatched bases: 7. Per the germline V gene, CDR1 is LNHDA and CDR2 is SQIVND (reference sequence). CDR3 in amino acids: CASSIEVTGGADEQYF. DNA of the CDR3: TGTGCCAGTAGTATAGAAGTGACAGGGGGCGCGGACGAGCAGTACTTC.

This clone was counted a few times. CDR3 in amino acids: CASSPGGASNQPQHF. As DNA, the CDR3 is TGTGCCAGCAGCCCCGGAGGGGCGAGCAATCAGCCCCAGCATTTT. The chain carries TRBV5-5 and TRBJ1-5; TRBD1 is a possible D gene (5 bases). CDR1 and CDR2 (germline): SGHKS, YYEKEE (reference sequence). The CDR3 is made up of 15 amino acids. Trimming left V 4 bases short and J 1 base short, with 12 bases between.

This clone is a singleton in its sample. V gene TRBV9 combines with J gene TRBJ2-7; tentatively, D is TRBD1 (6 bases). The V gene's germline CDR1 is SGDLS and CDR2 YYNGEE. This CDR3 comprises 12 residues. V was pared by 4 bases and J by 7 bases, with 12 bases between. CDR3 sequence: CASSPRQGEQYF. CDR3 DNA sequence: TGTGCCAGCAGCCCTCGGCAGGGGGAGCAGTACTTC.

J is TRBJ2-1 and V is TRBV4-2; 7 bases agree with TRBD1. Trimming cost V 0 bases and J 0 bases; bases outside gene matches: 5. The V gene's germline CDR1 is LGHNA and CDR2 YNFKEQ. The CDR3 consists of 17 residues. The CDR3 DNA is TGTGCCAGCAGCCAAGACCAGGCAGGGGGCTCCTACAATGAGCAGTTCTTC. This sequence encodes CASSQDQAGGSYNEQFF.

V and J are TRBV30 and TRBJ2-7; D gene ambiguous. This CDR3 is built from 14 residues. Germline lookup yields CDR1 GTSNPN and CDR2 SVGIG (reference sequence). The V and J ends lost 2 bases and 4 bases respectively, with 15 bases between them. Written as DNA, the CDR3 is TGTGCCTGGAGTTTGAACAGCTTTCTATACGAGCAGTACTTC. This codes for CAWSLNSFLYEQYF.

The chain has TRBV7-6 and TRBJ2-1; weak D call: TRBD1 (6 bases). The CDR3 sequence is 14 residues long. Germline V lookup: CDR1 SGHVS, CDR2 FNYEAQ. Trimming cost V 4 bases and J 8 bases, with 15 bases left between them. The CDR3 loop is CASSSQGGGDEQFF. The DNA of the CDR3 is TGTGCCAGCAGCTCCCAGGGTGGGGGCGATGAGCAGTTCTTC.

Only one count was recorded for this clone. This rearrangement joins TRBV7-9 to TRBJ1-1; tentatively, D is TRBD1 (6 bases). V lost 4 bases and J 2 bases, leaving 11 bases between the germline ends. CDR3 length: 14 amino acids. The germline CDR1 and CDR2 sequences are SEHNR and FQNEAQ (reference sequence). CDR3 in DNA: TGTGCCAGCAGCTGGACAGACGGAAACACTGAAGCTTTCTTT. Translation: CASSWTDGNTEAFF.